These 24 T cell receptor beta chains share one sample of origin, sequenced in a study of molecular identifiers for immune sequencing clone quantification. TCRdb redid the calling of the PCR reads with MiXCR, one entry per CDR3 protein. The repertoire holds around 460,000 distinct CDR3 sequences, with about 20% as singletons. Sequencing input: naive CD8+ T cells from blood, with Jurkat cell RNA spiked in. The subset: FACS-sorted CD8+CD4-CCR7+CD45RA+ naive T cells. The receptors were gathered from a human donor in good health. Some libraries in this study had Jurkat cell RNA spiked in.

As to this clonotype: Germline is not matched at one junction end, which may reflect a read error. The rearrangement links TRBV5-1 to TRBJ2-2; unclear D gene. The germline V gene has CDR1 SGHRS and CDR2 YFSETQ. This CDR3 is built from 16 residues. The CDR3 reads CASSAWDSANTRELFF. CDR3 nucleotides: TGCGCCAGCAGCGCCTGGGATTCGGCGAACACCAGGGAGCTGTTTTTT.

The rearrangement links TRBV6-2 or TRBV6-3 to TRBJ1-1; D is ambiguous. The CDR3 consists of 12 residues. CDR1 is MNHEY and CDR2 is SVGEGT in the germline V gene. V was pared by 2 bases and J by 7 bases, with 8 bases between. The CDR3 region has the DNA TGTGCCAGCAGTTACCCAGGAGGTGAAGCTTTCTTT. Translated, it gives CASSYPGGEAFF.

The J gene is TRBJ1-2, the V gene TRBV3-1; 8 bases line up with TRBD1. Germline V CDR1 and CDR2: LGHDT, YNNKEL (reference sequence). J lost 3 bases, V lost 0 bases, and 12 bases had no gene match. CDR3 size: 18 residues. CDR3 loop: CASSQEVARDRSYYGYTF. Written as DNA, the CDR3 is TGTGCCAGCAGCCAAGAGGTCGCCCGGGACAGGTCTTACTATGGCTACACCTTC.

Of note for this clonotype: A much larger clone lies one base from this, so it may be a read error. The conserved phenylalanine or tryptophan normally closing the CDR3 is absent here, so this likely arose from a read error. This sequence joins TRBV7-9 and TRBJ2-5; TRBD1 is a possible D gene (6 bases). Germline V gene data show CDR1 as SEHNR and CDR2 as FQNEAQ (reference sequence). Trimming removed 10 bases at V and 4 bases at J, with 19 bases between. This CDR3 region has 14 residues. DNA of the CDR3: TGTGCCACCGAAACAGGGTTCTACGTAGAGACCCAGTACCTC. Protein product: CATETGFYVETQYL.

This clonotype was observed at least ten times. The V call is TRBV5-4, the J call TRBJ2-5; D is unclear. From germline, CDR1 is SGHNT and CDR2 YYREEE (reference sequence). Trimming removed 0 bases at V and 5 bases at J, with 14 bases between. The CDR3 spans 15 residues. CDR3 coding DNA: TGTGCCAGCAGCTTGGACAGACAATTGACCGAGACCCAGTACTTC. The encoded protein is CASSLDRQLTETQYF. The full variable domain, completed using reference TRBV5-4 and TRBJ2-5, is ETGVTQSPTHLIKTRGQQVTLRCSSQSGHNTVSWYQQALGQGPQFIFQYYREEENGRGNFPPRFSGLQFPNYSSELNVNALELDDSALYLCASSLDRQLTETQYFGPGTRLLVL.

This clonotype has a handful of counts. This sequence joins TRBV19 and TRBJ1-5; 7 nucleotides agree with TRBD1. In germline, CDR1 is LNHDA, CDR2 SQIVND (reference sequence). The CDR3 consists of 16 residues. The trim removed 4 bases at V and 0 bases at J, leaving 6 bases unmatched. CDR3: CASSRQGLYSNQPQHF. The CDR3, as DNA: TGTGCCAGTAGTAGACAGGGACTGTATAGCAATCAGCCCCAGCATTTT.

This clonotype occurred many times. The V call is TRBV20-1, the J call TRBJ1-6; no clear D gene. V lost 7 bases and J lost 7, with 8 bases in between. Germline values: CDR1 DFQATT, CDR2 SNEGSKA (reference sequence). This CDR3 region has 11 residues. This CDR3 is CSDRPNSPLHF. The CDR3 DNA is TGCAGTGATCGGCCCAATTCACCCCTCCACTTT.

Only a few counts were recorded for this clonotype. The chain carries TRBV5-5 and TRBJ2-7; possible D gene TRBD2, 6 bases. CDR1 and CDR2 from the germline V gene are SGHKS and YYEKEE (reference sequence). The CDR3 length is 17 residues. The V gene lost 0 bases and the J gene lost 0 bases, with 16 bases spanning the gap. CDR3 in DNA: TGTGCCAGCAGCTTGGCCCCCGATCGGGGGAGCTCCTACGAGCAGTACTTC. It translates to CASSLAPDRGSSYEQYF.

The rearrangement joins TRBV5-4 to TRBJ1-1; TRBD1 agrees at 8 bases. This CDR3 comprises 14 residues. V lost 6 bases, J lost 3 bases, and 7 bases stayed unmatched. Germline V lookup: CDR1 SGHNT, CDR2 YYREEE (reference sequence). The chain's CDR3 is CASTNRGGDTEAFF. CDR3 nucleotides: TGTGCCAGCACCAACAGGGGGGGTGACACTGAAGCTTTCTTT. The full variable domain, rest sourced from reference TRBV5-4 and TRBJ1-1, is ETGVTQSPTHLIKTRGQQVTLRCSSQSGHNTVSWYQQALGQGPQFIFQYYREEENGRGNFPPRFSGLQFPNYSSELNVNALELDDSALYLCASTNRGGDTEAFFGQGTRLTVV.

Worth noting for this clonotype: The junction differs from germline at one of its ends, possibly a read error. This chain links TRBV25-1 with TRBJ1-5; possibly TRBD1 for D (5 bases). The CDR3 has 13 residues. Germline loops: CDR1 MGHDK, CDR2 SYGVNS. This CDR3 reads CAGRAGYNQPRHF. The CDR3 region has the DNA TGTGCCGGCAGGGCAGGGTACAATCAGCCCCGGCATTTT.

Only a few counts were recorded for this clonotype. The rearrangement joins TRBV6-2 or TRBV6-3 to TRBJ2-7; maybe TRBD2 (6 bases). The CDR3 sequence is 16 residues long. V was cut by 6 bases and J by 0 bases, with 18 bases left in between. From germline, CDR1 is MNHEY and CDR2 SVGEGT. The CDR3 nucleotides are TGTGCCAGCAGAACCTGGGTAGCGGCTAGCTCCTACGAGCAGTACTTC. Its protein product is CASRTWVAASSYEQYF.

Many counts were recorded for this clonotype. CDR3 protein: CASSQAGTEQFF. In DNA form, the CDR3 reads TGCGCCAGCAGCCAAGCAGGGACTGAGCAGTTCTTC. The V and J genes are TRBV4-1 and TRBJ2-1; either TRBD1 or TRBD2 may fit D (5 bases each). Germline V gives CDR1 MGHRA, CDR2 YSYEKL. V shed 1 base and J shed 9 bases, with 7 bases lying between them. The CDR3 is 12 amino acids.

Note on this clonotype: It may be a read error: a sequence one base away is much more abundant. The chain recombines TRBV4-3 with TRBJ2-7; 8 positions match TRBD1. In germline, CDR1 is LGHNA, CDR2 YSLEER. The CDR3 loop spans 16 amino acids. With V trimmed by 0 bases and J by 5 bases, 9 bases remained unmatched. The CDR3 region is CASSQDGPGGKNEQYF. CDR3 in DNA: TGCGCCAGCAGCCAAGATGGGCCAGGGGGCAAGAACGAGCAGTACTTC.

This clonotype has ten or more counts. This chain links TRBV7-2 with TRBJ2-3; D is unclear. Germline V gene lookup returns CDR1 SGHTA and CDR2 FQGNSA. CDR3 length equals 13 residues. V was cut by 5 bases and J by 2 bases, with 8 bases left in between. The CDR3 DNA is TGTGCCAGCAGCCCCATACCCACAGATACGCAGTATTTT. As protein: CASSPIPTDTQYF.

A remark on this clonotype: The missing conserved phenylalanine or tryptophan at the end of this CDR3 makes a read error likely. The rearrangement joins TRBV6-1 to TRBJ1-1, with a possible D match to TRBD1 (6 bases). This CDR3 is built from 15 residues. Germline V gene sequence: CDR1 MNHNS, CDR2 SASEGT. The V gene lost 3 bases and the J gene lost 6 bases, with 17 bases spanning the gap. CDR3 DNA: TGTGCCAGCAGTGAGGGTGGCAGGGGTCGGCCTGAAGCTTTCTCT. This sequence encodes CASSEGGRGRPEAFS.

This clonotype showed up many times. The rearrangement uses TRBV4-2 and TRBJ2-3, with TRBD2 matching 8 bases. CDR3 length: 15 residues. Losses at the gene ends were 0 bases for V and 7 bases for J; bases not matched to a gene: 6. Germline CDR1 and CDR2: LGHNA and YNFKEQ. The CDR3 sequence is CASSQDLSGSYTQYF. The CDR3 DNA reads TGTGCCAGCAGCCAAGATCTGAGCGGGAGCTATACGCAGTATTTT.

This clonotype was observed many times. The J gene is TRBJ1-1, the V gene TRBV19; the D gene is possibly TRBD1 (6 bases). The germline CDR1 and CDR2 sequences are LNHDA and SQIVND (reference sequence). Trimming took 7 bases from V and 5 from J, leaving 11 bases between them. The CDR3 is 12 residues long. DNA of the CDR3: TGTGCCAGTACTGGGGGCGATACTGAAGCTTTCTTT. This gives the protein CASTGGDTEAFF.

Concerning this clonotype: A read error is possible here, since a much larger clone lies one base away. The chain carries TRBV24-1 and TRBJ2-2; D gene uncertain. This CDR3 has 15 residues. Per germline, CDR1 KGHDR and CDR2 SFDVKD. V gave up 4 bases and J gave up 6 bases, with 14 bases separating them. CDR3: CATSDSFQSAGELFF. The CDR3 bases are TGTGCCACCAGTGACTCCTTCCAAAGCGCCGGGGAGCTGTTTTTT.

This clonotype was recorded at least ten times. The chain couples TRBV14 to TRBJ1-5; D perhaps matches TRBD1 (5 bases). V was shortened by 3 bases and J by 7 bases, with 10 bases between the two germline ends. The CDR3 has 13 amino acids. Germline CDR1 and CDR2: SGHDN and FVKESK. The CDR3 loop is CASSQGLGQPQHF. The CDR3, as DNA: TGTGCCAGCAGCCAGGGACTTGGACAGCCCCAGCATTTT.

This clonotype was seen at least ten times. This chain links TRBV29-1 with TRBJ2-4; the match to TRBD1 covers 7 bases. This CDR3 is built from 13 residues. CDR1 SQVTM and CDR2 ANQGSEA come from the germline V gene. The V and J ends lost 7 bases and 4 bases, in that order; junction bases with no gene match: 7. The CDR3 here is CSATVTGKNIQYF. CDR3 DNA: TGCAGCGCGACTGTGACAGGGAAAAACATTCAGTACTTC.

The chain combines TRBV6-5 with TRBJ1-2; D remains unclear. The V gene's germline CDR1 is MNHEY and CDR2 SVGAGI. Trimming removed 2 bases at V and 8 bases at J, with 30 bases between. The CDR3 extends over 19 amino acids. The CDR3 nucleotides read TGTGCCAGCAGTTACACACATCCTACACCCCAGTCCCTCCTCGCGGGCTACACCTTC. It encodes CASSYTHPTPQSLLAGYTF.

In its sample, this clonotype was seen a few times. Here the CDR3 DNA reads TGTGCCAGCAGTCCGTATACGAACACCGGGGAGCTGTTTTTT. It yields the protein CASSPYTNTGELFF. V and J are TRBV27 and TRBJ2-2; D unclear. The CDR3 spans 14 residues. Between the trimmed V and J ends, which lost 5 bases and 0 bases, there was a span of 7 bases. Germline V gene sequence: CDR1 MNHEY, CDR2 SMNVEV (reference sequence).

This clonotype was counted many times. V usage is TRBV28 and J usage is TRBJ2-1; D gene unclear. This CDR3 comprises 14 residues. Trimming pared 1 base from V and 5 bases from J, leaving 9 bases between. Germline assignment: CDR1 MDHEN and CDR2 SYDVKM. The CDR3 nucleotides are TGTGCCAGCAGTTTATCCCGTTGGGACAATGAGCAGTTCTTC. It yields the protein CASSLSRWDNEQFF. The full variable domain, with the rest looked up from reference TRBV28 and TRBJ2-1, is DVKVTQSSRYLVKRTGEKVFLECVQDMDHENMFWYRQDPGLGLRLIYFSYDVKMKEKGDIPEGYSVSREKKERFSLILESASTNQTSMYLCASSLSRWDNEQFFGPGTRLTVL.

This chain links TRBV5-1 with TRBJ2-5, with TRBD2 as a possible D gene (7 bases). Germline V gene lookup returns CDR1 SGHRS and CDR2 YFSETQ. The CDR3 covers 15 residues. Between the trimmed V and J ends, which lost 0 bases and 1 base, there was a span of 10 bases. CDR3: CASSLEGGPQETQYF. The DNA for the CDR3 is TGCGCCAGCAGCTTGGAGGGGGGGCCCCAAGAGACCCAGTACTTC.